This TCR beta chain came from a study of radiotherapy plus CTLA-4 blockade in lung cancer (dated by TCRdb to 2016 to 2019). Turning to the overall study: Among enrolled patients, roughly 20% had an objective response and around 33% reached disease control. Summary of the overall study and its limitations: The strongest predictors of response were reported to be early dynamic shifts in blood T cell clones along with a rise in serum interferon-beta following radiation. After treatment with radiotherapy and ipilimumab, TCR clones that originated in tumors expanded in peripheral blood.

The V end loses 4 bases and the J end loses 4 bases, and a stretch of 11 bases separates them. The germline V gene supplies CDR1 SGHDT and CDR2 YYEEEE. CDR3 length: 13 amino acids, cysteine to phenylalanine. Of all the DNA, just the CDR3 is kept, 39 bases in frame from base 1. Libraries came from the immunoSEQ multiplex PCR assay. The clones in this table, taken by TCRdb from immuneACCESS, are in-frame only. Not every clone is retained; where verified, under half of the shortfall comes from an unresolved V gene, and the cause of the rest is unknown. This sample lists tens of thousands of clones; approximately 81% were detected once. The top ten hold around 15% of the sample. About this clone itself: No antigen is known for it. Base quality data are lacking; no much larger clone is found one base away.

The study tested focal radiation therapy combined with CTLA-4 blockade (ipilimumab) in patients with chemo-refractory metastatic non-small-cell lung cancer. This clonotype was sampled from a human donor with non-small cell lung cancer that progressed on radiotherapy plus ipilimumab. The receptor chain draws on TRBV5-6 and TRBJ1-2; the D gene is perhaps TRBD1, on 6 matching bases. The source material was peripheral blood, sampled from a patient treated with radiotherapy plus ipilimumab. The CDR3 sequence is CASSQQGPYGYTF. At the DNA level, the sequence is TGTGCCAGCAGCCAACAGGGCCCCTATGGCTACACCTTC. The CDR3 plus the reference TRBV5-6 and TRBJ1-2 genes for the other parts give the full variable domain: DAGVTQSPTHLIKTRGQQVTLRCSPKSGHDTVSWYQQALGQGPQFIFQYYEEEERQRGNFPDRFSGHQFPNYSSELNVNALLLGDSALYLCASSQQGPYGYTFGSGTRLTVV.